The clone carrying this T cell receptor (beta chain) was counted ten times or more. Its antigen is undetermined. These data belong to a study of neurological immune-mediated disorders. Notes on the study in general: The absence of shared CDR3 amino acid sequences among expanded clones across subjects suggests private repertoires in all groups. Multiple sclerosis patients had less TCR clonal expansion than even healthy controls, unlike HTLV-1-associated myelopathy.

The V end lost 5 bases, the J end lost 0 bases, and 23 bases lay between the germline ends. The CDR3 covers 20 residues. Germline V gives CDR1 SGHAT, CDR2 FQNNGV. The cDNA was generated through 5'RACE incorporating 10-nucleotide random UMIs. A single run covered 15-18 subjects with over 180 million TCR-beta sequences. A single record per CDR3 protein comes from TCRdb applying MiXCR to the 5' RACE reads. In the table there are 46,000 or so distinct CDR3 sequences, about 9.4% of which are singletons. The receptor was isolated from a woman aged 35 to 49 with HTLV-1-associated myelopathy (HAM/TSP). The chain employs TRBV11-2 and TRBJ1-6; D uncertain. The specimen was PBMCs. The DNA for the CDR3 is TGTGCCAGCAGCCTAACCGACCCAGTCCGGCCGAGCTCCTATAATTCACCCCTCCACTTT. It encodes CASSLTDPVRPSSYNSPLHF. Looking up the rest from reference TRBV11-2 and TRBJ1-6 gives the full variable domain: EAGVAQSPRYKIIEKRQSVAFWCNPISGHATLYWYQQILGQGPKLLIQFQNNGVVDDSQLPKDRFSAERLKGVDSTLKIQPAKLEDSAVYLCASSLTDPVRPSSYNSPLHFGNGTRLTVT.